The present TCR beta chain was sequenced within a study of prognosis after radiotherapy for stage I lung cancer. Study context: The study delivered radiotherapy as SBRT in 3 to 5 fractions, with a biologically effective dose of at least 100 Gy.

Findings of the study overall: The study found that unique TCR clone counts fell after stereotactic body radiation therapy, median roughly 10,000 versus 7,000. Metastatic and non-metastatic patients reportedly diverged in TRBV and TRBJ gene usage.

The CDR3 loop spans 14 amino acids. Looked up from germline, CDR1 is MGHRA and CDR2 is YSYEKL. The trim removed 4 bases at V and 4 bases at J, leaving 6 bases unmatched. Two-round multiplex PCR amplified TCR beta CDR3 from genomic DNA. Primers were specific to each TRBV and TRBJ gene in first-round PCR. TCRdb used MiXCR to reprocess the multiplex PCR reads, holding one entry per CDR3 protein. The table shows around 17,000 distinct CDR3 sequences, with over 25% occurring only once. This clonotype was recorded many times. Its antigen is not known. The chain has TRBV4-1 and TRBJ2-7, with TRBD2 identical over 8 bases. This specimen consisted of PBMCs, obtained before or after stereotactic body radiation therapy (not recorded which). This clonotype was obtained from a donor older than 45 with non-small cell lung cancer. The CDR3 sequence is CASSLAGREYEQYF. For the CDR3, the DNA is TGCGCCAGCAGCCTAGCCGGGAGGGAATACGAGCAGTACTTC.